This T cell receptor (beta chain) was profiled in a study of control samples from healthy donors and cancer patients. This clone occurred a few times. Measured with immunoSEQ multiplex PCR; TCRdb has only the in-frame clones, and not every one. This sample has tens of thousands of clones; nearly 90% occur once, and the top ten carry approximately 6%. This TCR came from a man aged 50-60 years in good health. Sequencing was done on a sample of blood.

CDR3: CASRGAGGNQPQHF. The CDR3 DNA is TGTGCCAGCAGGGGGGCAGGGGGCAATCAGCCCCAGCATTTT. The chain carries TRBV6-5 and TRBJ1-5; D might be TRBD1 (6 bases). The length of the CDR3 is 14 residues. Trimming pared 6 bases from V and 2 bases from J, leaving 11 bases between. Germline V gene sequence: CDR1 MNHEY, CDR2 SVGAGI.